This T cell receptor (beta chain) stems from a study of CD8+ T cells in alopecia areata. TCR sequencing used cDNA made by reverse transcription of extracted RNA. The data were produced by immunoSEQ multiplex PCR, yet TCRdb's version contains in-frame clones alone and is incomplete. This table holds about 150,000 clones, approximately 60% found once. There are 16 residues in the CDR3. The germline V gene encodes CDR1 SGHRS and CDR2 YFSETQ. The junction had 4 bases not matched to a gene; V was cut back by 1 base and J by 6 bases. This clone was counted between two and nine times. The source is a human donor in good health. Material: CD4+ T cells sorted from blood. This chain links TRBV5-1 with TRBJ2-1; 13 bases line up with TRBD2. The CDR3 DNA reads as TGCGCCAGCAGCTTGCCCCGGACTAGCGGGAGCAATGAGCAGTTCTTC. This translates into CASSLPRTSGSNEQFF.